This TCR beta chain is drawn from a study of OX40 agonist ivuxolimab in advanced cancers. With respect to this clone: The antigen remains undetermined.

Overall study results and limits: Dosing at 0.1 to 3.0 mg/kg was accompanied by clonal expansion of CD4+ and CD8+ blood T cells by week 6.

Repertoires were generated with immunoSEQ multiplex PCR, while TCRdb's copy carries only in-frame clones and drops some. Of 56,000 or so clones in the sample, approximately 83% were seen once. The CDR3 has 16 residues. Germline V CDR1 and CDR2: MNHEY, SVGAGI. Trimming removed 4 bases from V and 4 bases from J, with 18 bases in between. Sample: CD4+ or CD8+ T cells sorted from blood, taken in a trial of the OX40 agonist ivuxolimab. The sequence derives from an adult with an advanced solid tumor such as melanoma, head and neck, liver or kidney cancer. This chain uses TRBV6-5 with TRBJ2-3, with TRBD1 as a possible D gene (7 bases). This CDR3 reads CASSSPNRGGADTQYF. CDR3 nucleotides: TGTGCCAGCAGTTCGCCCAACAGGGGAGGAGCAGATACGCAGTATTTT.